The rows below give T cell receptor beta chains drawn from one sample of a study of shared clonotypes between healthy human individuals. Here immunoSEQ multiplex PCR was the method, and the copy in TCRdb shows in-frame clones only, minus some. The sample has hundreds of thousands of clones, approximately 79% seen once; the top ten hold over 1.5%. Sequenced material: memory CD4+ T cells sorted from blood. These receptor sequences come from a woman in her 30s in good health. Both conserved end residues are part of each CDR3. The order of the fields is clone size, D gene, V gene, J gene, CDR3 protein, CDR3 DNA. D genes are given only for firm matches. Expanded clones get a size class; other rows say once, few or many, or leave the size out.

NA	TRBD1	TRBV4-1	TRBJ2-1	CASSPFYPGQGSNEQFF	TGCGCCAGCAGCCCTTTTTACCCGGGACAGGGGAGCAATGAGCAGTTCTTC
NA	TRBD2	TRBV28	TRBJ2-7	CASSRWTSGGSYEQYF	TGTGCCAGCAGCAGATGGACTAGCGGGGGGAGCTACGAGCAGTACTTC
NA	NA	TRBV2	TRBJ2-7	CASSALGGPGEQYF	TGTGCCAGCAGTGCGTTAGGAGGGCCCGGTGAGCAGTACTTC
NA	NA	TRBV28	TRBJ1-2	CASSPPSVGGYTF	TGTGCCAGCAGCCCCCCGAGCGTCGGGGGCTACACCTTC
NA	TRBD1	TRBV7-2	TRBJ2-7	CASSLVGTGEYEQYF	TGTGCCAGCAGCTTGGTAGGGACAGGGGAATACGAGCAGTACTTC
NA	NA	TRBV7-6	TRBJ2-5	CASSQRGSETQYF	TGTGCCAGCAGCCAAAGAGGTAGCGAGACCCAGTACTTC
NA	TRBD1	TRBV6-1	TRBJ2-2	CASSAQGAHTGELFF	TGTGCCAGCAGTGCACAGGGGGCGCACACCGGGGAGCTGTTTTTT
NA	NA	TRBV18	TRBJ1-3	CASSPASIPGNTIYF	TGTGCCAGCTCACCAGCATCCATCCCTGGAAACACCATATATTTT
NA	TRBD1	TRBV28	TRBJ2-3	CASSLTDRADTQYF	TGTGCCAGCAGTTTGACGGACAGGGCAGATACGCAGTATTTT
NA	NA	TRBV2	TRBJ1-3	CASSDPGRAGNTIYF	TGTGCCAGCAGTGATCCGGGGCGAGCAGGAAACACCATATATTTT
NA	NA	TRBV27	TRBJ2-3	CASSFLGGNTDTQYF	TGTGCCAGCAGTTTCTTGGGGGGAAACACAGATACGCAGTATTTT
once	TRBD1	TRBV5-1	TRBJ1-5	CASSYTGAGGQPQHF	TGCGCCAGCAGCTACACAGGGGCCGGCGGTCAGCCCCAGCATTTT
once	TRBD1	TRBV29-1	TRBJ2-7	CSVPGTGGYEQYF	TGCAGCGTTCCGGGGACAGGGGGCTACGAGCAGTACTTC
NA	TRBD2	TRBV5-4	TRBJ2-1	CASSVTSGHNEQFF	TGTGCCAGCAGCGTGACTAGCGGACACAATGAGCAGTTCTTC
NA	NA	TRBV1	TRBJ2-7	CTSSLVGHTYEQYF	TGCACCAGCAGTTTAGTGGGACATACCTACGAGCAGTACTTC
few	NA	TRBV27	TRBJ1-1	CASSSPTGTNTEAFF	TGTGCCAGCAGTTCCCCCACAGGGACGAACACTGAAGCTTTCTTT
NA	TRBD2	TRBV6-5	TRBJ2-5	CASQLAGETQYF	TGTGCCAGCCAACTAGCGGGGGAGACCCAGTACTTC
NA	TRBD1	TRBV19	TRBJ2-1	CASSMTGDLNEQFF	TGTGCCAGTAGTATGACAGGGGACCTCAATGAGCAGTTCTTC
NA	TRBD2	TRBV7-6	TRBJ2-5	CASSRLAVNQETQYF	TGTGCCAGCAGCAGACTAGCGGTAAACCAAGAGACCCAGTACTTC
NA	TRBD2	TRBV19	TRBJ2-1	CASSTPPSGAYNEQFF	TGTGCCAGTAGTACCCCTCCCAGCGGGGCCTACAATGAGCAGTTCTTC
NA	NA	TRBV27	TRBJ2-7	CASSFSAGPYEQYF	TGTGCCAGCAGTTTTTCTGCAGGCCCCTACGAGCAGTACTTC
NA	NA	TRBV4-2	TRBJ2-1	CASSQDPSGGSYNEQFF	TGTGCCAGCAGCCAAGATCCGAGCGGAGGTTCCTACAATGAGCAGTTCTTC
NA	NA	TRBV5-1	TRBJ1-2	CASSLEGLNYGYTF	TGCGCCAGCAGCTTAGAGGGGTTGAACTATGGCTACACCTTC
once	NA	TRBV28	TRBJ1-2	CASSLVGTYGYTF	TGTGCCAGCAGTTTAGTCGGAACCTATGGCTACACCTTC
NA	NA	TRBV19	TRBJ1-4	CASSEQSLDEKLFF	TGTGCCAGTAGTGAACAGAGTCTTGATGAAAAACTGTTTTTT
NA	TRBD2	TRBV7-6	TRBJ2-1	CASSLVLAGNEQFF	TGTGCCAGCAGCTTAGTCCTAGCGGGAAATGAGCAGTTCTTC
NA	TRBD2	TRBV2	TRBJ2-4	CASSSGLAGAKNIQYF	TGTGCCAGCAGCTCCGGACTAGCGGGGGCCAAAAACATTCAGTACTTC
NA	NA	TRBV4-1	TRBJ2-5	CASQPRAGVGETQYF	TGCGCCAGTCAACCAAGGGCAGGGGTTGGAGAGACCCAGTACTTC